This TCR beta chain was found in a study of shared clonotypes between healthy human individuals. Repertoires were generated with immunoSEQ multiplex PCR, while TCRdb's copy carries only in-frame clones and drops some. The sample contains more than 1.2 million clones, about 98.5% of which appear only once. CDR3 size: 13 residues. V lost 3 bases and J lost 0, with 6 bases in between. Germline lookup yields CDR1 SGHNT and CDR2 YYREEE (reference sequence). The source of this sequence is a young man in good health. Sequencing input: naive CD4+ T cells sorted from blood. Subset in this sample: CD45RA+ positively selected. The J gene is TRBJ1-1, the V gene TRBV5-4; D gene unclear. The CDR3 protein is CASSWPMNTEAFF. CDR3 in DNA: TGTGCCAGCAGCTGGCCCATGAACACTGAAGCTTTCTTT.